These T cell receptor beta chains were read from a single sample in a study of regulatory T cells in long-lasting Graves disease. TCRdb recomputed calls from the multiplex PCR reads with MiXCR, one row per CDR3 protein. The profile covers about 540,000 distinct CDR3 sequences, with roughly 13% appearing a single time and under 10% taken by the ten largest. These data were likewise used in another study, on T cells in Graves' hyperthyroidism and ophthalmopathy.

Specimen: peripheral blood mononuclear cells (PBMCs), collected at new diagnosis, from a patient treated with antithyroid drugs. These receptors all stem from a man aged 25 to 45 with Graves disease. Both conserved end residues are part of each CDR3. A D gene is named only where the DNA matches it firmly. Some rows mark clone size as missing; the rest say once, few, many or name a class of expanded clone.

D gene: TRBD2
V gene: TRBV2
J gene: TRBJ2-5
clone size: many
CDR3 DNA: TGTGCCAGCAGTGAAGACGGACTAGCGGTCCGGGAGACCCAGTACTTC
CDR3 protein: CASSEDGLAVRETQYF

D gene: TRBD2
V gene: TRBV7-7
J gene: TRBJ2-3
clone size: few
CDR3 DNA: TGTGCCAGCAGCCCCGGGACTAGCGGGAGACAAGCTGCAGATACGCAGTATTTT
CDR3 protein: CASSPGTSGRQAADTQYF

D gene: -
V gene: TRBV18
J gene: TRBJ2-1
clone size: many
CDR3 DNA: TGTGCCAGCTCACCCCCGGGGACTTCCTACAATGAGCAGTTCTTC
CDR3 protein: CASSPPGTSYNEQFF

D gene: TRBD2
V gene: TRBV10-3
J gene: TRBJ2-1
clone size: many
CDR3 DNA: TGTGCCATCAGTCCAGCGGGAGGGAATAATGAGCAGTTCTTC
CDR3 protein: CAISPAGGNNEQFF

D gene: TRBD1
V gene: TRBV15
J gene: TRBJ2-4
clone size: many
CDR3 DNA: TGTGCCACCAGCAAGGGACAGGGGGAGGAAAACATTCAGTACTTC
CDR3 protein: CATSKGQGEENIQYF

D gene: -
V gene: TRBV27
J gene: TRBJ1-3
clone size: many
CDR3 DNA: TGTGCCAGTCCGCCCCCGGGTCGAGGAAACACCATATATTTT
CDR3 protein: CASPPPGRGNTIYF

D gene: -
V gene: TRBV24-1
J gene: TRBJ1-2
clone size: -
CDR3 DNA: TGTGCCACCAGTAGCGGGCGAGCTAACTATGGCTACACCTTC
CDR3 protein: CATSSGRANYGYTF

D gene: -
V gene: TRBV2
J gene: TRBJ2-3
clone size: many
CDR3 DNA: TGTGCCAGCATCAGAGCAGTTCGGGGAGATACGCAGTATTTT
CDR3 protein: CASIRAVRGDTQYF

D gene: -
V gene: TRBV30
J gene: TRBJ1-3
clone size: many
CDR3 DNA: TGTGCCTGGAATCGGGGAAACACCATATATTTT
CDR3 protein: CAWNRGNTIYF

D gene: TRBD1
V gene: TRBV7-2
J gene: TRBJ1-1
clone size: -
CDR3 DNA: TGTACCAGCAGCTTATATATGGGGACAGGAACTGAAGCTTTCTTT
CDR3 protein: CTSSLYMGTGTEAFF

D gene: -
V gene: TRBV25-1
J gene: TRBJ2-5
clone size: few
CDR3 DNA: TGTGCCAGCAGTGCGACACGGGGTCAAGAGACCCAGTACTTC
CDR3 protein: CASSATRGQETQYF

D gene: TRBD2
V gene: TRBV20-1
J gene: TRBJ2-7
clone size: -
CDR3 DNA: TGCAGTGCTACTCTTAGCGGGGTGTTCAGGGACGAGCAGTACTTC
CDR3 protein: CSATLSGVFRDEQYF

D gene: -
V gene: TRBV4-2
J gene: TRBJ2-1
clone size: -
CDR3 DNA: TGTGCCAGCTTCCGTAGTGAGCAGTTCTTC
CDR3 protein: CASFRSEQFF

D gene: -
V gene: TRBV12-3/TRBV12-4
J gene: TRBJ1-1
clone size: many
CDR3 DNA: TGTGCCAGCAGTTTAGGTTTCGGGGTCACTGAAGCTTTCTTT
CDR3 protein: CASSLGFGVTEAFF

D gene: TRBD2
V gene: TRBV2
J gene: TRBJ2-5
clone size: -
CDR3 DNA: TGTGCCAGCAGTGGACTAGCGGGAGTCTTCCAAGAGACCCAGTACTTC
CDR3 protein: CASSGLAGVFQETQYF

D gene: TRBD1
V gene: TRBV6-1
J gene: TRBJ1-1
clone size: few
CDR3 DNA: TGTGCCAGCAGGGGCTTACAGGGGTTAGCTTTCTTT
CDR3 protein: CASRGLQGLAFF

D gene: -
V gene: TRBV12-3/TRBV12-4
J gene: TRBJ2-5
clone size: -
CDR3 DNA: TGTGCCAGCAGTTTCACTCTAGACCAAGAGACCCAGTACTTC
CDR3 protein: CASSFTLDQETQYF

D gene: -
V gene: TRBV4-1
J gene: TRBJ2-5
clone size: -
CDR3 DNA: TGCGCCAGCAGCCAAGAGAACGTGGAGACCCAGTACTTC
CDR3 protein: CASSQENVETQYF

D gene: -
V gene: TRBV30
J gene: TRBJ2-1
clone size: many
CDR3 DNA: TGTGCCTGGAGTGGGGCACCGAGCTCCTACAATGAGCAGTTCTTC
CDR3 protein: CAWSGAPSSYNEQFF

D gene: TRBD2
V gene: TRBV30
J gene: TRBJ2-3
clone size: many
CDR3 DNA: TGTGCCTGGAGTTCTGGGACTAGCGGGTACACAGATACGCAGTATTTT
CDR3 protein: CAWSSGTSGYTDTQYF

D gene: -
V gene: TRBV4-2
J gene: TRBJ2-7
clone size: few
CDR3 DNA: TGTGCCAGCAGCCAAGAGCTGGACCCCTCCTACGAGCAGTACTTC
CDR3 protein: CASSQELDPSYEQYF

D gene: TRBD2
V gene: TRBV18
J gene: TRBJ2-1
clone size: few
CDR3 DNA: TGTGCCAGCTCACCATCTGCCGGGACTAGCGGGAGCTTGAGTGAGCAGTTCTTC
CDR3 protein: CASSPSAGTSGSLSEQFF

D gene: TRBD1
V gene: TRBV5-6
J gene: TRBJ2-2
clone size: -
CDR3 DNA: TGTGCCAGCAGCTTCTATTTACCGGGACAGGGTCACACCGGGGAGCTGTTTTTT
CDR3 protein: CASSFYLPGQGHTGELFF

D gene: -
V gene: TRBV30
J gene: TRBJ1-1
clone size: many
CDR3 DNA: TGTGCCTGGAGTGTACTGGCTCGCGCTTTCTTT
CDR3 protein: CAWSVLARAFF

D gene: TRBD2
V gene: TRBV6-5
J gene: TRBJ2-2
clone size: many
CDR3 DNA: TGTGCCAGCAGTTTCTCTCCGGGAGGACTACCCACCGGGGAGCTGTTTTTT
CDR3 protein: CASSFSPGGLPTGELFF

D gene: -
V gene: TRBV30
J gene: TRBJ1-3
clone size: many
CDR3 DNA: TGTGCCTGGAGAGTGGATTTCTCTGGAAACACCATATATTTT
CDR3 protein: CAWRVDFSGNTIYF

D gene: TRBD1
V gene: TRBV6-1
J gene: TRBJ1-4
clone size: -
CDR3 DNA: TGTGCCAGCAGGGATGGGACAGCCTATAATGAAAAACTGTTTTTT
CDR3 protein: CASRDGTAYNEKLFF

D gene: -
V gene: TRBV27
J gene: TRBJ2-7
clone size: few
CDR3 DNA: TGTGCCAGCAGTCCACAGGCGATTCACTACGAGCAGTACTTC
CDR3 protein: CASSPQAIHYEQYF

D gene: -
V gene: TRBV24-1
J gene: TRBJ2-1
clone size: many
CDR3 DNA: TGTGCCACCAGTGATATGGGACTCCTTGACATAAACAATGAGCAGTTCTTC
CDR3 protein: CATSDMGLLDINNEQFF

D gene: -
V gene: TRBV10-2
J gene: TRBJ1-1
clone size: -
CDR3 DNA: TGCGCCAGCACCCAGTCGGGGGATCGGAGAACTGAAGCTTTCTTT
CDR3 protein: CASTQSGDRRTEAFF

D gene: -
V gene: TRBV24-1
J gene: TRBJ2-5
clone size: many
CDR3 DNA: TGTGCCACCAGTGATTCTTCAGGGACGTACCAAGAGACCCAGTACTTC
CDR3 protein: CATSDSSGTYQETQYF

D gene: -
V gene: TRBV20-1
J gene: TRBJ2-7
clone size: many
CDR3 DNA: TGCAGTGCTAATCAGCCTAGTAAGTACGAGCAGTACTTC
CDR3 protein: CSANQPSKYEQYF

D gene: -
V gene: TRBV29-1
J gene: TRBJ2-2
clone size: -
CDR3 DNA: TGCAGCGTTGAGAAGTCCGGGGCGAACACCGGGGAGCTGTTTTTT
CDR3 protein: CSVEKSGANTGELFF

D gene: -
V gene: TRBV10-1
J gene: TRBJ2-3
clone size: -
CDR3 DNA: TGCGCCAGCAGTGAAACAACAGGGACAGATACGCAGTATTTT
CDR3 protein: CASSETTGTDTQYF

D gene: TRBD2
V gene: TRBV3-1
J gene: TRBJ2-4
clone size: -
CDR3 DNA: TGTGCCAGCAGCCAAGTTAGCGGGATAGGAGGGAAAAACATTCAGTACTTC
CDR3 protein: CASSQVSGIGGKNIQYF

D gene: TRBD2
V gene: TRBV9
J gene: TRBJ2-1
clone size: few
CDR3 DNA: TGTGCCAGCAGCGTAGTTAGCGGGAACTATTATGAGCAGTTCTTC
CDR3 protein: CASSVVSGNYYEQFF

D gene: -
V gene: TRBV10-3
J gene: TRBJ2-1
clone size: -
CDR3 DNA: TGTGCCATCAGTGAGTCCCTAGCAAATGAGCAGTTCTTC
CDR3 protein: CAISESLANEQFF

D gene: TRBD2
V gene: TRBV6-1
J gene: TRBJ2-7
clone size: -
CDR3 DNA: TGTGCCAGCAACAAAGGGTCGGGACTAGGGGGCTACGAGCAGTACTTC
CDR3 protein: CASNKGSGLGGYEQYF

D gene: TRBD2
V gene: TRBV6-5
J gene: TRBJ2-5
clone size: many
CDR3 DNA: TGTGCCAGCAGTTTCTCGCGGGAGGTGAAGGAGACCCAGTACTTC
CDR3 protein: CASSFSREVKETQYF

D gene: -
V gene: TRBV27
J gene: TRBJ2-5
clone size: many
CDR3 DNA: TGTGCCAGCCGCACCGTTTATGAGGAGACCCAGTACTTC
CDR3 protein: CASRTVYEETQYF

D gene: -
V gene: TRBV6-1
J gene: TRBJ1-6
clone size: -
CDR3 DNA: TGTGCCAGCAGCCCACTCCCGGGGGGCCGCCTTTTCTCCTATAATTCACCCCTCCACTTT
CDR3 protein: CASSPLPGGRLFSYNSPLHF

D gene: TRBD1
V gene: TRBV7-9
J gene: TRBJ1-6
clone size: few
CDR3 DNA: TGTGCCAGCAGCCGGGCAGGGGGTGATTCACCCCTCCACTTT
CDR3 protein: CASSRAGGDSPLHF

D gene: TRBD1
V gene: TRBV5-1
J gene: TRBJ1-1
clone size: many
CDR3 DNA: TGCGCCAGCAGTGGGGACAGCATGAACACTGAAGCTTTCTTT
CDR3 protein: CASSGDSMNTEAFF

D gene: -
V gene: TRBV7-8
J gene: TRBJ1-1
clone size: many
CDR3 DNA: TGTGCCAGCAGCTTAACCCCCAGGGGATCAGCCGTACAAGCTTTCTTT
CDR3 protein: CASSLTPRGSAVQAFF

D gene: TRBD1
V gene: TRBV25-1
J gene: TRBJ1-1
clone size: -
CDR3 DNA: TGTGCCAGCAGTGAATCCTCGGACAGGGGGGCGGCTTTCTTT
CDR3 protein: CASSESSDRGAAFF

D gene: -
V gene: TRBV12-3/TRBV12-4
J gene: TRBJ2-1
clone size: many
CDR3 DNA: TGTGCCAGCAGTTGGATTGCGGGTGAGCAGTTCTTC
CDR3 protein: CASSWIAGEQFF

D gene: -
V gene: TRBV7-2
J gene: TRBJ2-7
clone size: few
CDR3 DNA: TGTGCCAGCTCCCGCACCCAACAATACGAGCAGTACTTC
CDR3 protein: CASSRTQQYEQYF

D gene: TRBD1
V gene: TRBV27
J gene: TRBJ1-5
clone size: few
CDR3 DNA: TGTGCCAGCAGCCGTGACAGGGCTGCGGGACAGCCCCAGCATTTT
CDR3 protein: CASSRDRAAGQPQHF

D gene: -
V gene: TRBV30
J gene: TRBJ1-5
clone size: many
CDR3 DNA: TGTGCCTGGAGTGTTCGGGACACGACCCCTTGGGAGCCCCAGCATTTT
CDR3 protein: CAWSVRDTTPWEPQHF

D gene: TRBD1
V gene: TRBV5-1
J gene: TRBJ1-1
clone size: -
CDR3 DNA: TGCGCCAGCGGCATCTCCGGACAGGGAGTGAACACTGAAGCTTTCTTT
CDR3 protein: CASGISGQGVNTEAFF

D gene: TRBD1
V gene: TRBV5-1
J gene: TRBJ2-3
clone size: many
CDR3 DNA: TGCGCCAGCAGCACGGGACAGGGCGTGGGCACAGATACGCAGTATTTT
CDR3 protein: CASSTGQGVGTDTQYF

D gene: TRBD2
V gene: TRBV12-3/TRBV12-4
J gene: TRBJ2-1
clone size: many
CDR3 DNA: TGTGCCAGCAGCGTGCTAGCGGGAGGGCCCTATGAGCAGTTCTTC
CDR3 protein: CASSVLAGGPYEQFF

D gene: TRBD1
V gene: TRBV7-9
J gene: TRBJ2-7
clone size: many
CDR3 DNA: TGTGCCAGCAGCTTAGAGACAGGGGCGTCCTACGAGCAGTACTTC
CDR3 protein: CASSLETGASYEQYF

D gene: -
V gene: TRBV5-8
J gene: TRBJ1-2
clone size: -
CDR3 DNA: TGTGCCAGCAGCTTGATGGGCAGGGTGGAAGGCTACACCTTC
CDR3 protein: CASSLMGRVEGYTF

D gene: -
V gene: TRBV7-6
J gene: TRBJ2-1
clone size: -
CDR3 DNA: TGTGCCAGCAGCTTAGTTATCGATATTGACAATGAGCAGTTCTTC
CDR3 protein: CASSLVIDIDNEQFF